One sample yielded the 32 T cell receptor beta chains listed below, sequenced in a study of Tregs in tolerant kidney transplant recipients. Data came from immunoSEQ multiplex PCR; TCRdb stores just in-frame clones and leaves some out. The repertoire includes approximately 93,000 clones, approximately 93% of them detected once, and about 0.45% sits in the top ten. The sequences come from CD4+ T cells from blood, collected before the transplant. These receptors came from a human donor who received a combined kidney and bone marrow transplant.

This chain uses TRBV27 with TRBJ1-6, with a tentative D call TRBD1 (6 bases). In germline, CDR1 is MNHEY, CDR2 SMNVEV (reference sequence). The germline V and J ends were trimmed by 6 bases and 6 bases, with 12 bases remaining between them. This CDR3 is 14 amino acids long. CDR3: CASRISGANSPLHF. The CDR3 nucleotides are TGTGCCAGCAGGATATCAGGGGCTAATTCACCCCTCCACTTT.

The V call is TRBV11-2, the J call TRBJ2-1, with 8 bases fitting TRBD2. In germline, CDR1 is SGHAT, CDR2 FQNNGV. There are 16 residues in the CDR3. J lost 0 bases, V lost 5 bases, and 6 bases had no gene match. CDR3 DNA sequence: TGTGCCAGCAGCCGGCAGCGGGGGAGCTCCTACAATGAGCAGTTCTTC. Protein: CASSRQRGSSYNEQFF.

The chain recombines TRBV5-1 with TRBJ2-5; D may be TRBD1 (6 bases). Matching the DNA end better, TRBJ2-7 makes the J call doubtful. There are 16 residues in the CDR3. Germline-derived CDR1 and CDR2 are SGHRS and YFSETQ. DNA of the CDR3: TGCGCCAGCAGCTTGATGGGCACAGGGAAGTATTACGAGCAGTACTTC. Its translation is CASSLMGTGKYYEQYF.

The J gene is TRBJ1-1, the V gene TRBV19, with TRBD1 matching over 11 bases. The CDR3 loop spans 15 amino acids. In germline, CDR1 is LNHDA, CDR2 SQIVND (reference sequence). Germline trimming cut 1 base from V and 6 bases from J; bases unmatched to any gene: 4. CDR3 in amino acids: CASSIGQGQGAEAFF. The DNA for the CDR3 is TGTGCCAGTAGTATAGGTCAGGGACAGGGGGCTGAAGCTTTCTTT.

V is TRBV6-1 and J is TRBJ2-7; 8 bases line up with TRBD1. V was clipped by 11 bases and J by 0 bases; unmatched bases: 9. Per the germline V gene, CDR1 is MNHNS and CDR2 is SASEGT. The CDR3 extends over 14 amino acids. The CDR3 region is CAGDSGTGSYEQYF. The CDR3 DNA reads as TGTGCCGGCGACTCCGGGACAGGCTCCTACGAGCAGTACTTC.

The chain employs TRBV11-1 and TRBJ2-1; 7 positions agree with TRBD1. The CDR3 runs 17 residues. V was clipped by 0 bases and J by 8 bases; unmatched bases: 13. The germline V gene encodes CDR1 SGHAT and CDR2 FQDESV (reference sequence). CDR3 sequence (DNA): TGTGCCAGCAGCTTAGCTGGGCAGGGGGTGAAGAGCGATGAGCAGTTCTTC. Residues: CASSLAGQGVKSDEQFF.

The chain employs TRBV9 and TRBJ2-5; tentative D call: TRBD1 (6 bases). There are 16 residues in the CDR3. From germline, CDR1 is SGDLS and CDR2 YYNGEE. Trimming pared 1 base from V and 4 bases from J, leaving 17 bases between. The CDR3 reads CASSVSFVGAGETQYF. DNA of the CDR3: TGTGCCAGCAGCGTATCCTTTGTGGGGGCGGGAGAGACCCAGTACTTC. Drawing the rest from reference TRBV9 and TRBJ2-5, the complete variable domain is DSGVTQTPKHLITATGQRVTLRCSPRSGDLSVYWYQQSLDQGLQFLIQYYNGEERAKGNILERFSAQQFPDLHSELNLSSLELGDSALYFCASSVSFVGAGETQYFGPGTRLLVL.

The gene calls are TRBV4-3 and TRBJ2-3; 7 positions agree with TRBD2. V was pared by 1 base and J by 3 bases, with 4 bases of the junction left unmatched. CDR1 and CDR2 from the germline V gene are LGHNA and YSLEER. The CDR3 sequence is 15 residues long. Here the CDR3 DNA reads TGCGCCAGCAGCCAAGTAGGGCGGGGGACAGATACGCAGTATTTT. Translating it yields CASSQVGRGTDTQYF.

The CDR3 sequence: CATKTEAMNTEAFF. The CDR3 coding sequence is TGTGCCACCAAGACAGAGGCTATGAACACTGAAGCTTTCTTT. This chain links TRBV6-4 with TRBJ1-1; perhaps TRBD1 as D (5 bases). This CDR3 spans 14 amino acids. V dropped 10 bases and J dropped 0 bases, with 15 bases sitting between them. The germline V gene has CDR1 MRHNA and CDR2 SNTAGT.

The rearrangement joins TRBV18 to TRBJ1-4, with D possibly being TRBD1 (5 bases). From germline, CDR1 is KGHSH and CDR2 LQKENI. CDR3 size: 18 residues. Between the trimmed V and J ends, which lost 0 bases and 8 bases, there was a span of 22 bases. The DNA for the CDR3 is TGTGCCAGCTCACCACCGGGGTCCCCGGTGGGGCTCAGAGAAAAACTGTTTTTT. Its protein product is CASSPPGSPVGLREKLFF.

The chain combines TRBV10-1 with TRBJ2-3; 10 nucleotides agree with TRBD2. The CDR3 extends over 17 amino acids. V lost 9 bases and J lost 4; bases outside the gene matches: 16. Germline V gene lookup returns CDR1 WNHNN and CDR2 SYGVQD (reference sequence). The CDR3 region has the DNA TGCGCCAGGGAAGGACTAGCGGCCCTCAATCGGCCAGATACGCAGTATTTT. This translates into CAREGLAALNRPDTQYF.

This clone has more than one count but fewer than ten. The chain combines TRBV6-5 with TRBJ1-4; D possibly corresponds to TRBD1 (6 bases). CDR1 and CDR2 from the germline V gene are MNHEY and SVGAGI. The CDR3 has 14 residues. Trimming took off 6 bases at V and 10 bases at J, with 18 bases between the two ends. The DNA of the CDR3 is TGTGCCAGCAGGAACACAGGGAAGGATGGAAAACTGTTTTTT. This sequence encodes CASRNTGKDGKLFF.

The CDR3 nucleotides are TGTGCCAGCAGCTTAGTAGGGACAGGAGGTAATGGCTACACCTTC. Translation gives CASSLVGTGGNGYTF. The chain carries TRBV7-2 and TRBJ1-2; TRBD1 matches at 8 bases. This CDR3 region has 15 residues. The J segment lost 6 bases and the V segment lost 1 base, leaving 7 bases of the junction unmatched. Germline CDR1 reads SGHTA; CDR2 reads FQGNSA.

This sequence joins TRBV18 and TRBJ1-3; 8 nucleotides align to TRBD1. Germline V gene data show CDR1 as KGHSH and CDR2 as LQKENI. This CDR3 has 17 residues. The V gene end was trimmed by 3 bases and the J gene end by 0 bases; junction bases not matched to a gene: 7. The CDR3 DNA sequence: TGTGCCAGCTCACCGGCCGGGACAGGACACTCTGGAAACACCATATATTTT. Encoded protein: CASSPAGTGHSGNTIYF.

The rearrangement uses TRBV30 and TRBJ1-1; 7 bases are a match to TRBD1. CDR3 size: 16 residues. After removal of 1 base from V and 0 bases from J, the junction contained 8 bases not matched to a gene. The germline gives CDR1 GTSNPN, CDR2 SVGIG (reference sequence). The CDR3 DNA reads TGTGCCTGGAGTGGTACAGGGGAGCGGATGAACACTGAAGCTTTCTTT. It yields the protein CAWSGTGERMNTEAFF.

The sample holds one count of this clone. The chain recombines TRBV5-1 with TRBJ1-6; 8 nucleotides line up with TRBD1. J lost 6 bases, V lost 5 bases, and 4 bases had no gene match. Germline lookup yields CDR1 SGHRS and CDR2 YFSETQ. The length of the CDR3 is 14 residues. Written as DNA, the CDR3 is TGCGCCAGCAGGTGGACAGGGTCTAATTCACCCCTCCACTTT. Protein sequence: CASRWTGSNSPLHF.

The chain recombines TRBV15 with TRBJ2-1; 10 nucleotides line up with TRBD1. Unmatched junction bases numbered 8, after V lost 0 bases and J lost 15 bases. The length of the CDR3 is 14 residues. CDR1 LNHNV and CDR2 YYDKDF come from the germline V gene (reference sequence). CDR3 loop: CATSRDPRQGAWFF. The DNA for the CDR3 is TGTGCCACCAGCAGAGATCCCCGACAGGGGGCATGGTTCTTC.

The CDR3: CASTRRGTGHQRQYF. CDR3 bases: TGTGCCAGCACCCGACGGGGGACAGGGCACCAGAGGCAGTACTTC. The gene calls are TRBV27 and TRBJ2-7; 9 bases line up with TRBD1. The CDR3 is made up of 15 amino acids. Germline loops: CDR1 MNHEY, CDR2 SMNVEV (reference sequence). V dropped 7 bases and J dropped 9; count of bases not matched to a gene: 16.

This clone was found once. The chain has TRBV27 and TRBJ2-2, with TRBD1 as a possible D gene (5 bases). Germline assignment: CDR1 MNHEY and CDR2 SMNVEV (reference sequence). This CDR3 has 17 amino acids. V dropped 2 bases and J dropped 4 bases, with 17 bases sitting between them. CDR3 in DNA: TGTGCCAGCAGTTTACGGGCAGGGTTGGCGTCCACCGGGGAGCTGTTTTTT. The encoded protein is CASSLRAGLASTGELFF.

The chain carries TRBV25-1 and TRBJ2-7, with D unresolved. The germline V gene has CDR1 MGHDK and CDR2 SYGVNS. The CDR3 has 18 residues. V gave up 1 base and J gave up 1 base, with 20 bases separating them. The CDR3 DNA follows: TGTGCCAGCAGTGAATCCTCCCCGAACAGCCCCCTTTCCTACGAGCAGTACTTC. Translating it yields CASSESSPNSPLSYEQYF.

With respect to this clone: Germline and junction disagree at one end, which may indicate a read error. This sequence joins TRBV5-1 and TRBJ2-5; the match to TRBD2 covers 11 bases. CDR1 is SGHRS, CDR2 YFSETQ, per germline. The CDR3 is made up of 15 amino acids. This CDR3 reads CASSTSFSGREIQYF. CDR3 nucleotide sequence: TGCGCCAGCAGCACCTCGTTTAGCGGGAGGGAGATCCAGTACTTC.

This chain links TRBV11-2 with TRBJ2-7, with unresolved D. V lost 6 bases and J lost 4, with 13 bases in between. There are 13 residues in the CDR3. Looked up from germline, CDR1 is SGHAT and CDR2 is FQNNGV. In DNA, the CDR3 is TGTGCCAGCAGAGCCGGTTCCTCTTACGAGCAGTACTTC. Translating it yields CASRAGSSYEQYF.

This clone has more than one count but fewer than ten. This sequence joins TRBV19 and TRBJ2-2; 7 bases agree with TRBD1. The germline gives CDR1 LNHDA, CDR2 SQIVND (reference sequence). V shed 6 bases and J 5 bases; nucleotides not matched to a gene: 9. The CDR3 is 15 amino acids. The CDR3 sequence is CASRPTGSSTGELFF. CDR3 nucleotide sequence: TGTGCCAGTAGACCGACAGGGTCGTCGACCGGGGAGCTGTTTTTT.

This chain links TRBV18 with TRBJ1-2; 7 nucleotides align to TRBD1. Per the germline V gene, CDR1 is KGHSH and CDR2 is LQKENI. The length of the CDR3 is 13 residues. J gave up 4 bases and V 8 bases, and 7 bases lay outside the gene matches. CDR3: CASDDGTAYGYTF. Written as DNA, the CDR3 is TGTGCCAGCGATGATGGGACAGCCTATGGCTACACCTTC.

The rearrangement uses TRBV2 and TRBJ2-7; no reliable D call. In germline, CDR1 is SNHLY, CDR2 FYNNEI. The CDR3 totals 14 residues. Trimming took 3 bases from V and 4 from J, leaving 13 bases between them. The CDR3, as DNA: TGTGCCAGCAGTGATCAGGATGGGCTGTACGAGCAGTACTTC. This codes for CASSDQDGLYEQYF.

The genes are TRBV10-3 and TRBJ2-7; D possibly corresponds to TRBD2 (5 bases). Per germline, CDR1 ENHRY and CDR2 SYGVKD. The CDR3 runs to 13 residues. V gave up 3 bases and J gave up 8 bases, with 14 bases separating them. Here the CDR3 reads CAISDSRSGKQYF. CDR3 in DNA: TGTGCCATCAGTGACTCGCGGTCCGGGAAGCAGTACTTC.

This chain links TRBV9 with TRBJ1-1; D remains ambiguous. The CDR3 is 13 amino acids. Between the trimmed V and J ends, which lost 0 bases and 5 bases, there was a span of 8 bases. CDR1 SGDLS and CDR2 YYNGEE come from the germline V gene. The CDR3 DNA follows: TGTGCCAGCAGCGTAGGGAGGGCTACTGAAGCTTTCTTT. Residues: CASSVGRATEAFF.

The chain joins TRBV5-1 to TRBJ1-2; 7 bases match TRBD1. From germline, CDR1 is SGHRS and CDR2 YFSETQ. Germline trimming cut 3 bases from V and 0 bases from J; bases unmatched to any gene: 2. The CDR3 spans 14 residues. CDR3 sequence: CASSWGQSNYGYTF. The DNA for the CDR3 is TGCGCCAGCAGCTGGGGACAGTCTAACTATGGCTACACCTTC.

The chain combines TRBV7-9 with TRBJ1-1; 9 bases align to TRBD1. This CDR3 has 14 amino acids. Germline V gene sequence: CDR1 SEHNR, CDR2 FQNEAQ (reference sequence). Trimming removed 4 bases from V and 8 bases from J; junction bases left unmatched: 8. The CDR3 loop reads CASSSEGQGTEAFF. The DNA of the CDR3 is TGTGCCAGCAGCTCAGAGGGACAGGGTACAGAAGCTTTCTTT. Variable domain in full (rest from reference TRBV7-9 and TRBJ1-1): DTGVSQNPRHKITKRGQNVTFRCDPISEHNRLYWYRQTLGQGPEFLTYFQNEAQLEKSRLLSDRFSAERPKGSFSTLEIQRTEQGDSAMYLCASSSEGQGTEAFFGQGTRLTVV.

The gene calls are TRBV27 and TRBJ1-2, with D maybe TRBD1 (6 bases). Germline V gene sequence: CDR1 MNHEY, CDR2 SMNVEV (reference sequence). The CDR3 consists of 15 residues. V lost 4 bases to trimming and J lost 3 bases, with 15 bases between them. The CDR3 DNA sequence: TGTGCCAGCAGTTCTAACAGGGTACGCGACTATGGCTACACCTTC. Protein sequence: CASSSNRVRDYGYTF.

V is TRBV6-5 and J is TRBJ2-2; no clear D gene. Trimming pared 5 bases from V and 1 base from J, leaving 8 bases between. Per the germline V gene, CDR1 is MNHEY and CDR2 is SVGAGI. The CDR3 has 14 amino acids. Here the CDR3 DNA reads TGTGCCAGCAGTCGCTACTTGAACACCGGGGAGCTGTTTTTT. Translating it yields CASSRYLNTGELFF.

A single count supports this clone. The chain employs TRBV4-3 and TRBJ1-5, with D maybe TRBD1 (6 bases). CDR1 and CDR2 (germline): LGHNA, YSLEER. The CDR3 consists of 16 residues. Trimming shortened V by 1 base and J by 4 bases, and 14 bases separated the two germline ends. The CDR3 nucleotides read TGCGCCAGCAGCCAAGTACTACGGGACATAAATCAGCCCCAGCATTTT. Translating it yields CASSQVLRDINQPQHF.